This entry describes one TCR beta chain. Its antigen is still unknown. Full-length variable regions came from constant-region reverse primers plus semi-nested Nested Universal Primer A PCR. TCRdb reprocessed the 5' RACE reads via MiXCR and lists one record per CDR3 protein. The repertoire holds over 8,000 distinct CDR3 sequences, with approximately 71% as singletons. Purified naive CD4+ T cells were depleted of CD25+ Tregs. This CDR3 has 15 amino acids. From germline, CDR1 is SGHRS and CDR2 YFSETQ. With V trimmed by 2 bases and J by 4 bases, 6 bases remained unmatched. Overall study results and limits: In terms of TCR gene usage, tumor memory CD4+ T cells clustered together with blood and lymph node memory CD4+ cells, as well as with lymph node naive CD4+ cells. Tumor Tregs overlapped most with tumor, then blood, naive CD4+ cells.

The chain employs TRBV5-1 and TRBJ1-3; 7 bases are a match to TRBD1. The sample taken for sequencing was tumor-infiltrating naive CD4+ T cells sorted from the breast tumor. As to subset: naive CD4+ T cells, CD4+CD45RA+CD25-. The receptor's source is a female donor with breast cancer. CDR3 loop: CASSLSGTEGNTIYF. The CDR3 region has the DNA TGCGCCAGCAGCTTATCCGGGACAGAAGGAAACACCATATATTTT.